Sequencing of this T cell receptor (beta chain) was carried out in a study of response to subunit inactivated influenza vaccine. TCRdb reanalysed the RT-PCR reads using MiXCR and keeps one entry per CDR3 protein. The profile shows some 520,000 distinct CDR3 sequences, more than 15% of them singletons. Trimming left V 1 base short and J 8 bases short, with 14 bases between. The CDR3 covers 14 residues. The germline V gene has CDR1 MGHRA and CDR2 YSYEKL. The chain recombines TRBV4-1 with TRBJ1-2; possibly TRBD1 for D (6 bases). Sample: CD4+ T cells sorted from PBMCs, taken roughly 24 months after vaccination. The sequence derives from a man aged 50-75 years who received an inactivated influenza vaccine. The CDR3 loop reads CASSQVQGRRGYTF. For the CDR3, the DNA is TGCGCCAGCAGCCAAGTACAGGGACGTCGAGGCTACACCTTC.